This is a list of T cell receptor beta chains from one sample in a study of regulatory T cells in long-lasting Graves disease. TCRdb reprocessed the multiplex PCR reads via MiXCR and lists one record per CDR3 protein. The profile shows some 400,000 distinct CDR3 sequences, about 16% of them singletons. This sample also belongs to another study, concerning T cells in Graves' hyperthyroidism and ophthalmopathy.

This specimen consisted of peripheral blood mononuclear cells (PBMCs), obtained at new diagnosis, from a patient treated with antithyroid drugs. Receptor source: a woman in her twenties or thirties with Graves disease. CDR3s include the opening cysteine and the closing phenylalanine or tryptophan. D genes are given only for firm matches. Expanded clones get a size class; other rows say once, few or many, or leave the size out.

v_call: TRBV11-2; clone_size: many; j_call: TRBJ2-3; d_call: NA; cdr3_nt: TGTGCCAGCAGCCCTGCGGGTAATACGCAGTATTTT; cdr3_aa: CASSPAGNTQYF
v_call: TRBV20-1; clone_size: many; j_call: TRBJ2-1; d_call: TRBD2; cdr3_nt: TGCAGTGCTGGACTAGTCGTTGGGGGTCTTGTGCAGTTCTTC; cdr3_aa: CSAGLVVGGLVQFF
v_call: TRBV18; clone_size: few; j_call: TRBJ1-4; d_call: NA; cdr3_nt: TGTGCCAGCTCATACGACGGGCAAGCTAATGAAAAACTGTTTTTT; cdr3_aa: CASSYDGQANEKLFF
v_call: TRBV19; clone_size: few; j_call: TRBJ1-5; d_call: NA; cdr3_nt: TGTGCCAGTAGTCCAAAGCGGGGGGAAGATACGCAGCATTTT; cdr3_aa: CASSPKRGEDTQHF
v_call: TRBV3-1; clone_size: few; j_call: TRBJ2-1; d_call: NA; cdr3_nt: TGTGCCAGCAGCCAAGAAGGAGGACGGGGCTACAATGAGCAGTTCTTC; cdr3_aa: CASSQEGGRGYNEQFF
v_call: TRBV5-1; clone_size: many; j_call: TRBJ2-3; d_call: NA; cdr3_nt: TGCGCCAGCAGCTCGGGACCAAGCACAGATACGCAGTATTTT; cdr3_aa: CASSSGPSTDTQYF
v_call: TRBV19; clone_size: NA; j_call: TRBJ2-7; d_call: NA; cdr3_nt: TGTGCCAGTAGTATTGGAGGGGTGGACGAGCAGTACTTC; cdr3_aa: CASSIGGVDEQYF
v_call: TRBV7-2; clone_size: NA; j_call: TRBJ1-1; d_call: TRBD1; cdr3_nt: TGTGCCAGCAGCTTTTCCACAGGGGTAGGGGTATATCAAGGCGGGCAGAACACTGAAGCTTTCTTT; cdr3_aa: CASSFSTGVGVYQGGQNTEAFF
v_call: TRBV28; clone_size: few; j_call: TRBJ2-1; d_call: TRBD2; cdr3_nt: TGTGCCAGCAGAAACGAAGTGGCGGGGGGCTACAATGAGCAGTTCTTC; cdr3_aa: CASRNEVAGGYNEQFF
v_call: TRBV24-1; clone_size: many; j_call: TRBJ1-2; d_call: NA; cdr3_nt: TGTGCCACCAGTGATCAGGGAGTCCCCTATGGCTACACCTTC; cdr3_aa: CATSDQGVPYGYTF
v_call: TRBV10-2; clone_size: many; j_call: TRBJ1-5; d_call: NA; cdr3_nt: TGCGCCAGCAGTGAACCCCCGGGCCCAGCAAGTGCGCCCCAGCATTTT; cdr3_aa: CASSEPPGPASAPQHF
v_call: TRBV25-1; clone_size: NA; j_call: TRBJ2-1; d_call: NA; cdr3_nt: TGTGCCAGCAGTCCCCTGAGCGGAACCTCCTACAATGAGCAGTTCTTC; cdr3_aa: CASSPLSGTSYNEQFF
v_call: TRBV29-1; clone_size: few; j_call: TRBJ1-6; d_call: TRBD1; cdr3_nt: TGCAGCGCCAGGGGGACAGGGGGATCTAATTCACCCCTCCACTTT; cdr3_aa: CSARGTGGSNSPLHF
v_call: TRBV6-1; clone_size: many; j_call: TRBJ2-7; d_call: NA; cdr3_nt: TGTGCCAGCAGTCCTAACGCTCCAACAAGCTACGAGCAGTACTTC; cdr3_aa: CASSPNAPTSYEQYF
v_call: TRBV10-3; clone_size: many; j_call: TRBJ2-7; d_call: TRBD2; cdr3_nt: TGTGCCATCAAAGGGACTAGCGGGGGCTCCTACGAGCAGTACTTC; cdr3_aa: CAIKGTSGGSYEQYF
v_call: TRBV27; clone_size: NA; j_call: TRBJ2-7; d_call: NA; cdr3_nt: TGTGCCAGCAGTGGAGGGGGCTCCGCTATCTACGAGCAGTACTTC; cdr3_aa: CASSGGGSAIYEQYF
v_call: TRBV27; clone_size: few; j_call: TRBJ2-4; d_call: NA; cdr3_nt: TGTGCCAGCTCGTACGCGGGAGCCAAAAACATTCAGTACTTC; cdr3_aa: CASSYAGAKNIQYF
v_call: TRBV27; clone_size: many; j_call: TRBJ2-1; d_call: NA; cdr3_nt: TGTGCCAGCAGTCCCCTGACTACGGCAAATGAGCAGTTCTTC; cdr3_aa: CASSPLTTANEQFF
v_call: TRBV28; clone_size: few; j_call: TRBJ2-2; d_call: NA; cdr3_nt: TGTGCCAGCAACTTCAGGGGCACCGGGGAGCTGTTTTTT; cdr3_aa: CASNFRGTGELFF
v_call: TRBV2; clone_size: many; j_call: TRBJ1-1; d_call: TRBD1; cdr3_nt: TGTGCCACCGGACAGGGAAGGGGGAACACTGAAGCTTTCTTT; cdr3_aa: CATGQGRGNTEAFF
v_call: TRBV5-1; clone_size: few; j_call: TRBJ1-1; d_call: NA; cdr3_nt: TGCGCCAGCAGCAGACAAGCAGGGTCGTACACTGAAGCTTTCTTT; cdr3_aa: CASSRQAGSYTEAFF
v_call: TRBV12-3/TRBV12-4; clone_size: NA; j_call: TRBJ2-7; d_call: NA; cdr3_nt: TGTGTCAGCAAGGGGATTAGGTCCTACGAGCAGTACTTC; cdr3_aa: CVSKGIRSYEQYF
v_call: TRBV27; clone_size: many; j_call: TRBJ2-1; d_call: NA; cdr3_nt: TGTGCCACGGGTCTACCGCCCCGGAATGAGCAGTTCTTC; cdr3_aa: CATGLPPRNEQFF
v_call: TRBV5-4; clone_size: NA; j_call: TRBJ1-2; d_call: TRBD1; cdr3_nt: TGTGCCAGCAGCTCGGGACGGACAGGGTCTAACTATGGCTACACCTTC; cdr3_aa: CASSSGRTGSNYGYTF
v_call: TRBV19; clone_size: NA; j_call: TRBJ1-1; d_call: TRBD1; cdr3_nt: TGTGCCAGTCAGACAGGGAGGACTGAAGCTTTCTTT; cdr3_aa: CASQTGRTEAFF
v_call: TRBV2; clone_size: many; j_call: TRBJ2-7; d_call: TRBD2; cdr3_nt: TGTGCCAGCAGTACCGGGGGGGGCTACGAGCAGTACTTC; cdr3_aa: CASSTGGGYEQYF
v_call: TRBV24-1; clone_size: few; j_call: TRBJ2-5; d_call: TRBD1; cdr3_nt: TGTGCCACCAGCCAGGAAGGGACAGACATCGAGACCCAGTACTTC; cdr3_aa: CATSQEGTDIETQYF
v_call: TRBV5-1; clone_size: many; j_call: TRBJ2-7; d_call: TRBD2; cdr3_nt: TGCGCCAGCAGCTTTGCGCGGGAGTCTTACTACGAGCAGTACTTC; cdr3_aa: CASSFARESYYEQYF
v_call: TRBV7-7; clone_size: NA; j_call: TRBJ2-1; d_call: NA; cdr3_nt: TGTGCCAGCAGCGGGACGGTGAGCTCCTACAATGAGCAGTTCTTC; cdr3_aa: CASSGTVSSYNEQFF
v_call: TRBV30; clone_size: many; j_call: TRBJ2-7; d_call: TRBD1; cdr3_nt: TGTGCCTGGAGTCCCGGGACAGGCTACGAGCAGTACTTC; cdr3_aa: CAWSPGTGYEQYF
v_call: TRBV28; clone_size: many; j_call: TRBJ2-5; d_call: NA; cdr3_nt: TGTGCCAGCAAAGGAACCAATCAAGAGACCCAGTACTTC; cdr3_aa: CASKGTNQETQYF
v_call: TRBV5-5; clone_size: many; j_call: TRBJ2-3; d_call: TRBD2; cdr3_nt: TGTGCCAGCAGCTTGGCCCGGACTAGCTTTGCAGATACGCAGTATTTT; cdr3_aa: CASSLARTSFADTQYF
v_call: TRBV10-3; clone_size: few; j_call: TRBJ2-7; d_call: NA; cdr3_nt: TGTGCCATCAGTGAGTCGTGGGGATACGAGCAGTACTTC; cdr3_aa: CAISESWGYEQYF
v_call: TRBV7-2; clone_size: NA; j_call: TRBJ1-4; d_call: TRBD1; cdr3_nt: TGTGCCAGCAGCTTCGGACAGGCGACGGCTAATGAAAAACTGTTTTTT; cdr3_aa: CASSFGQATANEKLFF
v_call: TRBV3-1; clone_size: many; j_call: TRBJ1-2; d_call: NA; cdr3_nt: TGTGCCAGCAGCCAAGAGGCATCAGGCCTGGGTGGCTACACCTTC; cdr3_aa: CASSQEASGLGGYTF
v_call: TRBV7-9; clone_size: NA; j_call: TRBJ2-3; d_call: TRBD1; cdr3_nt: TGTGCCAGCAGCCACGGACCGACAGGGGGCGCAGATACGCAGTATTTT; cdr3_aa: CASSHGPTGGADTQYF
v_call: TRBV12-3/TRBV12-4; clone_size: few; j_call: TRBJ2-6; d_call: TRBD2; cdr3_nt: TGTGCCAGCACCCTAGGGGTCGGGAGGGGGTCTGGGGCCAACGTCCTGACTTTC; cdr3_aa: CASTLGVGRGSGANVLTF
v_call: TRBV3-1; clone_size: many; j_call: TRBJ2-3; d_call: NA; cdr3_nt: TGTGCCAGCACCCAGGGTGCCGGGAGCACAGATACGCAGTATTTT; cdr3_aa: CASTQGAGSTDTQYF
v_call: TRBV5-1; clone_size: many; j_call: TRBJ2-7; d_call: NA; cdr3_nt: TGCGCCAGCAGCTTGTGGACGGAAGTCTACGAGCAGTACTTC; cdr3_aa: CASSLWTEVYEQYF
v_call: TRBV12-3/TRBV12-4; clone_size: few; j_call: TRBJ1-5; d_call: NA; cdr3_nt: TGTGCCAGCAGTTTGGCGGCCAACAATCAGCCCCAGCATTTT; cdr3_aa: CASSLAANNQPQHF
v_call: TRBV28; clone_size: many; j_call: TRBJ2-7; d_call: NA; cdr3_nt: TGTGCCAGCAGTTCCCCCTACGAGCAGTACTTC; cdr3_aa: CASSSPYEQYF
v_call: TRBV6-1; clone_size: many; j_call: TRBJ2-2; d_call: NA; cdr3_nt: TGTGCCAGCATAGACACGGCCGGGGAGCTGTTTTTT; cdr3_aa: CASIDTAGELFF
v_call: TRBV6-5; clone_size: many; j_call: TRBJ2-3; d_call: TRBD2; cdr3_nt: TGTGCCAGCAGTGACTCGCTAGCGGGAGCAGATACGCAGTATTTT; cdr3_aa: CASSDSLAGADTQYF